These 14 T cell receptor beta chains came from one sample sequenced in a study of shared clonotypes between healthy human individuals. Some clones are missing from TCRdb's copy, which holds only in-frame ones; the method was immunoSEQ multiplex PCR. The sample has over a million clones; roughly 95% are singletons. Sequencing was done on a sample of naive CD4+ T cells sorted from blood. Subset specified: CD45RA+ positively selected. These TCRs come from a man in his thirties or forties in good health.

The V and J genes are TRBV5-1 and TRBJ2-1; 8 positions match TRBD1. V was clipped by 4 bases and J by 12 bases; unmatched bases: 9. This CDR3 region has 13 residues. Looked up from germline, CDR1 is SGHRS and CDR2 is YFSETQ. The CDR3 region is CASSPRQGRAQFF. CDR3 DNA: TGCGCCAGCAGCCCGAGACAGGGGAGAGCGCAGTTCTTC.

The V and J genes are TRBV5-1 and TRBJ2-7; D gene ambiguous. Germline values: CDR1 SGHRS, CDR2 YFSETQ. Trimming took off 3 bases at V and 0 bases at J, with 13 bases between the two ends. This CDR3 has 15 amino acids. CDR3 bases: TGCGCCAGCAGCTCCGGAAAAACGAGCTCCTACGAGCAGTACTTC. Residues: CASSSGKTSSYEQYF.

J is TRBJ2-7 and V is TRBV5-6, with unresolved D. The CDR3 is 14 amino acids. V lost 7 bases and J 4 bases, leaving 18 bases between the germline ends. The germline gives CDR1 SGHDT, CDR2 YYEEEE. The CDR3 sequence: CASRTTGESYEQYF. CDR3 sequence (DNA): TGTGCCAGCCGTACTACGGGCGAGAGTTACGAGCAGTACTTC.

The chain has TRBV2 and TRBJ2-5; D not resolved. V was shortened by 4 bases and J by 7 bases, with 10 bases between the two germline ends. The CDR3 runs to 12 residues. Germline V gives CDR1 SNHLY, CDR2 FYNNEI. CDR3 sequence: CASSGRSWTQYF. CDR3 in DNA: TGTGCCAGCAGTGGTAGATCTTGGACCCAGTACTTC.

Points on this clone: The same CDR3 can be traced to other DNA sequences in this sample. The chain combines TRBV5-1 with TRBJ2-5, with a weak D call TRBD2 (5 bases). CDR1 is SGHRS, CDR2 YFSETQ, per germline. This CDR3 has 14 amino acids. Between the trimmed V and J ends, which lost 0 bases and 1 base, there was a span of 7 bases. The CDR3 region is CASSLGGPQETQYF. The CDR3 DNA follows: TGCGCCAGCAGCTTGGGAGGGCCCCAAGAGACCCAGTACTTC.

The chain recombines TRBV28 with TRBJ2-5, with 10 bases aligning to TRBD2. V dropped 5 bases and J dropped 5; count of bases not matched to a gene: 5. Per the germline V gene, CDR1 is MDHEN and CDR2 is SYDVKM. This CDR3 is built from 14 residues. CDR3 amino acids: CASSEREGRETQYF. In DNA form, the CDR3 reads TGTGCCAGCAGTGAGCGGGAGGGCCGGGAGACCCAGTACTTC.

The V and J genes are TRBV18 and TRBJ2-7; 9 bases are a match to TRBD1. Trimming cost V 1 base and J 3 bases; bases outside gene matches: 7. CDR3 length: 16 residues. From germline, CDR1 is KGHSH and CDR2 LQKENI. CDR3 region: CASSPLMGTGIYEQYF. The CDR3 coding sequence is TGTGCCAGCTCACCACTCATGGGGACAGGGATCTACGAGCAGTACTTC.

V usage is TRBV27 and J usage is TRBJ2-1; possibly TRBD1 or TRBD2 for D (6 bases each). Germline V CDR1 and CDR2: MNHEY, SMNVEV (reference sequence). Deletions cut 5 bases from V and 5 bases from J, with 13 bases between. The CDR3 is 14 amino acids. The CDR3 loop is CASSRGGGDNEQFF. The CDR3 DNA reads TGTGCCAGCAGTCGAGGGGGAGGAGACAATGAGCAGTTCTTC.

The J gene is TRBJ2-1, the V gene TRBV5-8; 15 positions agree with TRBD2. Per the germline V gene, CDR1 is SGHTS and CDR2 is YDEGEE. V shed 3 bases, J shed 7 bases, and the junction held 2 bases outside the gene matches. This CDR3 contains 15 residues. CDR3 in amino acids: CASSWTSGRANEQFF. CDR3 in DNA: TGTGCCAGCAGCTGGACTAGCGGGAGGGCTAATGAGCAGTTCTTC.

This rearrangement joins TRBV5-6 to TRBJ2-1; TRBD2 agrees at 9 bases. The germline gives CDR1 SGHDT, CDR2 YYEEEE. Trimming removed 1 base from V and 6 bases from J; junction bases left unmatched: 8. The CDR3 is made up of 16 amino acids. The CDR3 nucleotides are TGTGCCAGCAGCTTGTTAGTGGCGGGAGGGGGCAATGAGCAGTTCTTC. It yields the protein CASSLLVAGGGNEQFF.

The rearrangement joins TRBV5-1 to TRBJ2-1; D might be TRBD1 or TRBD2, each matching 5 bases. Per the germline V gene, CDR1 is SGHRS and CDR2 is YFSETQ. V lost 0 bases and J 8 bases, leaving 12 bases between the germline ends. The CDR3 length is 14 residues. The CDR3 nucleotides are TGCGCCAGCAGCTTGGCCGAGAGGGGCCATGAGCAGTTCTTC. Translated: CASSLAERGHEQFF.

The chain is built from TRBV7-9 and TRBJ2-7; D perhaps matches TRBD1 (6 bases). CDR1 and CDR2 from the germline V gene are SEHNR and FQNEAQ (reference sequence). V dropped 5 bases and J dropped 6 bases, with 17 bases sitting between them. CDR3 length equals 14 residues. The DNA of the CDR3 is TGTGCCAGCAGCCCCTGGGGGCCTATGGGCGAGCAGTACTTC. This codes for CASSPWGPMGEQYF.

A remark on this clone: This specimen includes other DNA sequences encoding the same CDR3. The chain employs TRBV9 and TRBJ2-2, with D possibly being TRBD1 (6 bases). Germline lookup yields CDR1 SGDLS and CDR2 YYNGEE. Trimming removed 1 base from V and 1 base from J, with 8 bases in between. The CDR3 runs to 15 residues. As DNA, the CDR3 is TGTGCCAGCAGCGTACTACAGGGGAACACCGGGGAGCTGTTTTTT. Amino acid sequence: CASSVLQGNTGELFF.

For the CDR3, the DNA is TGTGCCAGCAGCACCTCGACAGGGGTCCACGAGCAGTACTTC. This gives the protein CASSTSTGVHEQYF. The genes are TRBV5-4 and TRBJ2-7; TRBD1 matches 8 bases. CDR1 and CDR2 (germline): SGHNT, YYREEE (reference sequence). The CDR3 spans 14 residues. The ends lost 4 bases at V and 5 bases at J; junction bases unmatched: 8.